This T cell receptor beta chain was recovered during a study of prognosis after radiotherapy for stage I lung cancer. About the research overall: Radiotherapy took the form of SBRT (3 to 5 fractions) with a biologically effective dose of at least 100 Gy.

CDR3 length: 14 amino acids. The germline CDR1 and CDR2 sequences are SGHRS and YFSETQ. The V gene lost 4 bases and the J gene lost 3 bases, with 14 bases spanning the gap. This clonotype was found many times. Genomic DNA served as the source from which two-round multiplex PCR generated TCR beta CDR3 amplicons. Gene-specific TRBV and TRBJ primers were used in PCR round one. TCRdb re-called the multiplex PCR reads with MiXCR, one entry per CDR3 protein. The profile shows some 14,000 distinct CDR3 sequences, around a third of them singletons. The genes are TRBV5-1 and TRBJ2-7; possibly TRBD2 for D (6 bases). This TCR came from a donor aged 50 or older with non-small cell lung cancer. The starting material was PBMCs, obtained before or after stereotactic body radiation therapy (not recorded which). CDR3 in amino acids: CASSPGMGGYEQYF. The CDR3 coding sequence is TGCGCCAGCAGCCCCGGCATGGGGGGCTACGAGCAGTACTTC.